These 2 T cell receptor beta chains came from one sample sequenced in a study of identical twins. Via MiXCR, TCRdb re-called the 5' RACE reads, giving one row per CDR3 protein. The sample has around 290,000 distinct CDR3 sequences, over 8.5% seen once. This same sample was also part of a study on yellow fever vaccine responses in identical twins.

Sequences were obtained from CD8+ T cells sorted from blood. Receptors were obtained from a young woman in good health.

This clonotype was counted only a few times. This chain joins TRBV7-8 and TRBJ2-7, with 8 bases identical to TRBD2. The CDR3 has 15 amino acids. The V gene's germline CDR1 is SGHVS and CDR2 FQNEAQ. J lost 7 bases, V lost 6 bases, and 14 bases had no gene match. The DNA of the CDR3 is TGTGCCAGCAGGAGATCGGGGGGGCCGAGGGGAGAGCAGTACTTC. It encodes CASRRSGGPRGEQYF.

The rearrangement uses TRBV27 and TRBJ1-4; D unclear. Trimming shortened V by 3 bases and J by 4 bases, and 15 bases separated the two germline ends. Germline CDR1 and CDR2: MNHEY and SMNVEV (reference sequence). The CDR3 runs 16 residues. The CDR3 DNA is TGTGCCAGCAGTTTGGTAAAGCCCACCTATAATGAAAAACTGTTTTTT. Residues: CASSLVKPTYNEKLFF.